This T cell receptor (beta chain) was profiled in a study of blood T cell repertoires in COVID-19. Background on the study: Acute-phase and convalescent COVID-19 samples originated in the United States, Italy and Spain.

The CDR3 contains 15 residues. V lost 1 base to trimming and J lost 4 bases, with 13 bases between them. In germline, CDR1 is MGHRA, CDR2 YSYEKL. TCRdb's copy holds only in-frame clones and misses some; the assay was immunoSEQ multiplex PCR. The sample contains about 37,000 clones, 80% of which appear only once. The TCR sequence derives from a woman in her 70s with acute or convalescent COVID-19. Specimen: peripheral blood. J is TRBJ2-5 and V is TRBV4-1; a weak D match, TRBD1 (6 bases). The CDR3 bases are TGCGCCAGCAGCCAAGGACAGGCTTCGGGAGAGACCCAGTACTTC. As protein: CASSQGQASGETQYF.